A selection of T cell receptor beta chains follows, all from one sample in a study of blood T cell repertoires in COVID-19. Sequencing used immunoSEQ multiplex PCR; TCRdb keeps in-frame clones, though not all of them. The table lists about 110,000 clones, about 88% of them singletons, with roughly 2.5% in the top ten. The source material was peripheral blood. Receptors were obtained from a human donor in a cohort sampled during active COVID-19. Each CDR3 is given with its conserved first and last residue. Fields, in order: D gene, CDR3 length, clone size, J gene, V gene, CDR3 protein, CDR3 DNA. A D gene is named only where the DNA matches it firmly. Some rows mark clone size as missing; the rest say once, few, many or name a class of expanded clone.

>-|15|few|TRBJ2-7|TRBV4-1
CASRVGAGAHYEQYF
TGCGCCAGCCGGGTTGGCGCGGGGGCCCACTACGAGCAGTACTTC
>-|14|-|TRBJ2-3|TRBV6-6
CASSYPIPADTQYF
TGTGCCAGCAGTTACCCCATCCCGGCAGATACGCAGTATTTT
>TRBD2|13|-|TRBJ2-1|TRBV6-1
CASSPGLALWQFF
TGTGCCAGCAGTCCGGGACTAGCTTTGTGGCAGTTCTTC
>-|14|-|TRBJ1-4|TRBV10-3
CAISPGAANEKLFF
TGTGCCATCAGTCCAGGGGCCGCTAATGAAAAACTGTTTTTT
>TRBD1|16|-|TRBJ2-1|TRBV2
CASSEEEGASYNEQFF
TGTGCCAGCAGTGAGGAAGAGGGGGCCTCCTACAATGAGCAGTTCTTC
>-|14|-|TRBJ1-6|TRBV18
CASSPTEINSPLHF
TGTGCCAGCTCTCCGACTGAAATTAATTCACCCCTCCACTTT
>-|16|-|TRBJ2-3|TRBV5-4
CASSLGGAVSTDTQYF
TGTGCCAGCAGCTTGGGCGGGGCGGTTAGCACAGATACGCAGTATTTT
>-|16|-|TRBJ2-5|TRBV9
CASSVAASSFQETQYF
TGTGCCAGCAGCGTAGCGGCTAGCAGTTTCCAAGAGACCCAGTACTTC
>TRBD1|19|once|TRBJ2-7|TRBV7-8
CASSLGTGRERGNSYEQYF
TGTGCCAGCAGCTTGGGGACAGGGCGCGAGCGGGGTAACTCCTACGAGCAGTACTTC
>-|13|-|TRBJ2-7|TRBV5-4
CASSLGEFYEQYF
TGTGCCAGCAGCTTGGGGGAGTTCTACGAGCAGTACTTC
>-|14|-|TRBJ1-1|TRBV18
CASSPSAGNTEAFF
TGTGCCAGCTCACCATCGGCAGGCAACACTGAAGCTTTCTTT
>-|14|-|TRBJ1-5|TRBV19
CASSLFQLLQPQHF
TGTGCCAGTAGTCTATTTCAACTCCTTCAGCCCCAGCATTTT
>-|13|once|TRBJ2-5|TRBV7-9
CASSLRQQETQYF
TGTGCCAGCAGCCTCAGACAGCAAGAGACCCAGTACTTC
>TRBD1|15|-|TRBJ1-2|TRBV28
CAAASPGGFVYGYTF
TGTGCCGCAGCGTCCCCAGGGGGGTTCGTCTATGGCTACACCTTC
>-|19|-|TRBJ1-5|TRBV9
CASSPGADMLQGSNQPQHF
TGTGCCAGCAGCCCCGGGGCCGATATGCTACAGGGAAGCAATCAGCCCCAGCATTTT
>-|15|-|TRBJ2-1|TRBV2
CASSTGRPLYNEQFF
TGTGCCAGCAGTACCGGGAGACCCCTATACAATGAGCAGTTCTTC
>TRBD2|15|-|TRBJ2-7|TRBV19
CASSIRTSGAYEQYF
TGTGCCAGTAGTATACGGACTAGCGGGGCTTACGAGCAGTACTTC
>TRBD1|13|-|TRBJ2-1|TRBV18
CASSWTGANEQFF
TGTGCCAGCTCCTGGACAGGGGCCAATGAGCAGTTCTTC
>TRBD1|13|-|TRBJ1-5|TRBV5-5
CASSGTVNQPQHF
TGTGCCAGCAGCGGGACAGTAAATCAGCCCCAGCATTTT
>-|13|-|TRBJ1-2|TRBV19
CASSTQGSYGYTF
TGTGCCAGTAGTACACAGGGCTCCTATGGCTACACCTTC
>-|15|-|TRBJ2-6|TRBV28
CASQTQGSGANVLTF
TGTGCCAGCCAGACTCAGGGGTCTGGGGCCAACGTCCTGACTTTC
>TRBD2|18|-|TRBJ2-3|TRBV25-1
CASSEYQGLAGEGDTQYF
TGTGCCAGCAGTGAATACCAGGGACTAGCGGGAGAGGGAGATACGCAGTATTTT
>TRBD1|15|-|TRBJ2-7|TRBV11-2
CASSPGQGASYEQYF
TGTGCCAGCAGCCCGGGACAGGGCGCCTCCTACGAGCAGTACTTC
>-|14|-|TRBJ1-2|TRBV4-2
CASTLSGGLGGYTF
TGTGCCAGCACCCTCAGTGGAGGGCTAGGTGGCTACACCTTC
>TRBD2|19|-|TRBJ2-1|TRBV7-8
CASSLGRGAGGLAYNEQFF
TGTGCCAGCAGCTTAGGGAGGGGAGCGGGGGGGCTGGCCTACAATGAGCAGTTCTTC
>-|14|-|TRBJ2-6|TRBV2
CAASEASGANVLTF
TGTGCCGCGTCGGAGGCCTCTGGGGCCAACGTCCTGACTTTC
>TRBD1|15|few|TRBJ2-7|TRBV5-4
CASSSGTESSYEQYF
TGTGCCAGCAGCTCCGGGACAGAGAGCTCCTACGAGCAGTACTTC
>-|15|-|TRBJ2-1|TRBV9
CASSVVGGGGNEQFF
TGTGCCAGCAGCGTAGTCGGGGGAGGAGGTAATGAGCAGTTCTTC
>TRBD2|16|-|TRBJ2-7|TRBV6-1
CASSEVYGRERDEQYF
TGTGCCAGCAGTGAGGTTTATGGGCGGGAGAGGGACGAGCAGTACTTC
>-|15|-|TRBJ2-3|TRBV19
CASSPQLGGYDTQYF
TGTGCCAGTAGTCCTCAGCTTGGGGGGTACGATACGCAGTATTTT
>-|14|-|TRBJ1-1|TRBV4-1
CASSSPQGKGEAFF
TGCGCCAGCAGCTCACCTCAGGGAAAGGGCGAAGCTTTCTTT
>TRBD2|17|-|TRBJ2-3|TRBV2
CATSALAGGMGTDTQYF
TGTGCCACCAGTGCGCTAGCGGGGGGCATGGGCACAGATACGCAGTATTTT
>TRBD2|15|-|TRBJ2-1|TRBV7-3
CASSPQRGPRNEQFF
TGTGCCAGCAGCCCCCAGCGGGGCCCCCGCAATGAGCAGTTCTTC
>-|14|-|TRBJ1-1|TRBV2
CASRGTFLNTEAFF
TGTGCCAGCAGGGGGACATTCCTGAACACTGAAGCTTTCTTT
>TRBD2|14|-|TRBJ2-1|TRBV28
CASSAGLDYNEQFF
TGTGCCAGCAGTGCGGGACTAGATTACAATGAGCAGTTCTTC
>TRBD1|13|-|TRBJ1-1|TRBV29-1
CSVIQGAGTEAFF
TGCAGCGTTATACAGGGGGCGGGCACTGAAGCTTTCTTT
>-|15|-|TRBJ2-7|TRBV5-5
CASSYGQYLTYEQYF
TGTGCCAGCAGCTACGGACAATATCTCACCTACGAGCAGTACTTC
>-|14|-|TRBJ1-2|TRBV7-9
CASSAPGGTHGYTF
TGTGCCAGCAGCGCACCCGGGGGAACCCATGGCTACACCTTC
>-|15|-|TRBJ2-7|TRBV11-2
CASRAERVPSYEQYF
TGTGCCAGCAGGGCCGAGCGGGTGCCGTCCTACGAGCAGTACTTC
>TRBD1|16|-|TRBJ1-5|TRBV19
CASTAQMGQGDQPQHF
TGTGCCAGTACCGCTCAGATGGGACAGGGGGATCAGCCCCAGCATTTT
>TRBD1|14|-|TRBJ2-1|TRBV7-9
CASSSTGTYNEQFF
TGTGCCAGCAGCTCGACAGGGACGTACAATGAGCAGTTCTTC
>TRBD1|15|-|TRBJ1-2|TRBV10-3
CAISEGQGIYRGYTF
TGTGCCATCAGTGAGGGACAGGGGATTTATCGGGGCTACACCTTC
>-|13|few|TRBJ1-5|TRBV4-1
CASSPSSNQPQHF
TGCGCCAGCAGTCCCAGTAGCAATCAGCCCCAGCATTTT
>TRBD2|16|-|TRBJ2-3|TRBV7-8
CASRGGGGTSTDTQYF
TGTGCCAGCCGGGGGGGCGGCGGTACTAGCACAGATACGCAGTATTTT
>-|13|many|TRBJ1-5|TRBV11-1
CASSLARNQPQHF
TGTGCCAGCAGCTTAGCTCGTAATCAGCCCCAGCATTTT
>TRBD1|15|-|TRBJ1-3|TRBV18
CASSKGQISGNTIYF
TGTGCCAGCTCCAAGGGACAGATCTCTGGAAACACCATATATTTT
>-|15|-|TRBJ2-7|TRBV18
CASSPWAGASYEQYF
TGTGCCAGCTCACCCTGGGCAGGGGCCTCCTACGAGCAGTACTTC